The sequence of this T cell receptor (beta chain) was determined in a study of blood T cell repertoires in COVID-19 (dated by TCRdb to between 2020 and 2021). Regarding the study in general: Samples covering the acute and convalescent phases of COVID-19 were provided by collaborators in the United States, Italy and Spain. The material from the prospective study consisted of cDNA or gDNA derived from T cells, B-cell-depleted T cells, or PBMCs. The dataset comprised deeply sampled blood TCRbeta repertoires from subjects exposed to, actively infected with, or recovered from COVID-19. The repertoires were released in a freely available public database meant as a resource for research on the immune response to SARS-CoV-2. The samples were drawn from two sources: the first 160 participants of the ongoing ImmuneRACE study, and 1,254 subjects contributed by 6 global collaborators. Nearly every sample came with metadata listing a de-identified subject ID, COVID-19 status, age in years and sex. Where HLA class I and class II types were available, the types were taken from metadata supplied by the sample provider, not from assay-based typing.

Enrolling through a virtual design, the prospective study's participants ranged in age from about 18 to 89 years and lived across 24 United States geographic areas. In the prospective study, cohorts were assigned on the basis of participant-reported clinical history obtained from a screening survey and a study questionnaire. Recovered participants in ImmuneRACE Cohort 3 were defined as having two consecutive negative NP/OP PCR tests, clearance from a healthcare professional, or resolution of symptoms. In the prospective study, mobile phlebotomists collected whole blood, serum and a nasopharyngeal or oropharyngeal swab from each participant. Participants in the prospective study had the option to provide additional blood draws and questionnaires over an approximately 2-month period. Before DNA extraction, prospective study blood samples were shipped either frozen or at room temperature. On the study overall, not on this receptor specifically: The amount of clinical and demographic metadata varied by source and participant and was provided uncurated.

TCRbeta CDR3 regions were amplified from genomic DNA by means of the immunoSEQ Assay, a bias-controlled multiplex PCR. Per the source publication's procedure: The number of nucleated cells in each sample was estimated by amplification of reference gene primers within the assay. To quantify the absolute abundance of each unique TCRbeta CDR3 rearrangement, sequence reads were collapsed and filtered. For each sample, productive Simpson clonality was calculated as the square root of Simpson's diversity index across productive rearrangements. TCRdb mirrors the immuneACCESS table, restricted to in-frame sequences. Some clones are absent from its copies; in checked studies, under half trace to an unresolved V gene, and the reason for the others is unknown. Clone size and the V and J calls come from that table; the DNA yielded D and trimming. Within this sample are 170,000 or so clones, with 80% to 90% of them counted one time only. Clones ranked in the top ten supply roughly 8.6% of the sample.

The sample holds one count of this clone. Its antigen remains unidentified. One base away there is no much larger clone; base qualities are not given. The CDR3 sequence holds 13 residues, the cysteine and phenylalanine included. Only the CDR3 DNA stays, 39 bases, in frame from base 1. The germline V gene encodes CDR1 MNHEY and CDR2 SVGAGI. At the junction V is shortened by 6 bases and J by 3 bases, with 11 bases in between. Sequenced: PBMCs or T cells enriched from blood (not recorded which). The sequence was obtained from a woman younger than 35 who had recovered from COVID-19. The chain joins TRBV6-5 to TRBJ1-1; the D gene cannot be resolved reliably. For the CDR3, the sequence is CASRPGRHTEAFF. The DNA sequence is TGTGCCAGCAGACCCGGGAGACACACTGAAGCTTTCTTT.